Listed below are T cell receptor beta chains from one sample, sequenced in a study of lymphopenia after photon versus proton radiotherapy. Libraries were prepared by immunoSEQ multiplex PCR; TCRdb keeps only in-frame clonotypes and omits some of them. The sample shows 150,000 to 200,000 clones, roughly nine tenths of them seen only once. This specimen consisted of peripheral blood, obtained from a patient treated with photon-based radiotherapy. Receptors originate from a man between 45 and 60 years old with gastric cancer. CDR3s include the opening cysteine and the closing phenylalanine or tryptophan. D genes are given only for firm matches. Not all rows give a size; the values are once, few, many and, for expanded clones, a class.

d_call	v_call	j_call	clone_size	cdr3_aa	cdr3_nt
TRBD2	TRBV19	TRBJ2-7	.	CASSIKALVAGGYEQYF	TGTGCCAGTAGTATTAAGGCGCTCGTAGCGGGAGGGTACGAGCAGTACTTC
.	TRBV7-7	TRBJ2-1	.	CASSFQEGGNEQFF	TGTGCCAGCAGCTTTCAGGAAGGGGGGAATGAGCAGTTCTTC
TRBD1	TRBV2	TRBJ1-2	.	CATRGVHGYTF	TGTGCCACCAGGGGGGTTCATGGCTACACCTTC
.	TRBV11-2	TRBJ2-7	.	CASSLGEEREQYF	TGTGCCAGCAGCTTGGGGGAGGAGAGGGAGCAGTACTTC
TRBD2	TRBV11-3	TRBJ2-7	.	CASSLREGYEQYF	TGTGCCAGCAGCTTACGGGAGGGTTACGAGCAGTACTTC
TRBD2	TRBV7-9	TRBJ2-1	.	CASRGLGEQFF	TGTGCCAGCAGAGGACTAGGTGAGCAGTTCTTC
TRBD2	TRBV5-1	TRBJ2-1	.	CASSLDGRANEQFF	TGCGCCAGCAGCTTGGACGGGAGGGCCAATGAGCAGTTCTTC
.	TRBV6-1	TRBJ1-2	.	CASSEPGGSKYGYTF	TGTGCCAGCAGTGAACCGGGGGGGTCGAAATATGGCTACACCTTC
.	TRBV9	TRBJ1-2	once	CASPGAGLDYGYTF	TGTGCCAGCCCAGGGGCGGGGTTGGACTATGGCTACACCTTC
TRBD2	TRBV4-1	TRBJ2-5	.	CASSRRREKETQYF	TGCGCCAGCAGTCGTAGGCGGGAGAAGGAGACCCAGTACTTC
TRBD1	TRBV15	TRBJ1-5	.	CATSRALTGGEGPQHF	TGTGCCACCAGCAGAGCCCTAACAGGGGGCGAAGGGCCCCAGCATTTT
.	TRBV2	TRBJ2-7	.	CASRQVTYEQYF	TGTGCCAGCAGACAGGTTACCTACGAGCAGTACTTC
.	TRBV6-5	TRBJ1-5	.	CASDYWGQPQHF	TGTGCCAGCGACTATTGGGGACAGCCCCAGCATTTT
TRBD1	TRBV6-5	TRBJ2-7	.	CASSWTGNEQYF	TGTGCCAGCAGTTGGACAGGGAACGAGCAGTACTTC
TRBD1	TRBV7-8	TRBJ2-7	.	CASSLALPGQGANEQYF	TGTGCCAGCAGCTTAGCGCTACCGGGACAGGGGGCGAACGAGCAGTACTTC
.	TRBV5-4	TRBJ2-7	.	CASSWGDTSHEQYF	TGTGCCAGCAGCTGGGGGGACACGTCCCACGAGCAGTACTTC
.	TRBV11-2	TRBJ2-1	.	CASSNRRASNEQFF	TGTGCCAGCAGCAATCGGAGGGCCTCAAATGAGCAGTTCTTC
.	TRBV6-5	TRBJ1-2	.	CASSYRGANYGYTF	TGTGCCAGCAGTTACAGGGGAGCTAACTATGGCTACACCTTC
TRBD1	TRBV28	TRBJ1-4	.	CASSLRGQSSNEKLFF	TGTGCCAGCAGTTTAAGGGGGCAGTCTTCTAATGAAAAACTGTTTTTT